This entry concerns a single T cell receptor (beta chain). Its antigen is not identified. The table came from immunoSEQ multiplex PCR; TCRdb's copy has only in-frame clones and leaves some out. The table includes under 200,000 clones, about 89% detected once. V was shortened by 5 bases and J by 5 bases, with 15 bases between the two germline ends. The CDR3 is made up of 14 amino acids. CDR1 is LNHNV, CDR2 YYDKDF, per germline (reference sequence). This sample was included in a study of T cell responses to AZD1222 COVID-19 vaccine. Whole-study findings and limits: Donor demographics were predominantly white British with a female majority; clonal diversity may be underestimated.

The sequenced sample was peripheral blood, obtained on day 0 of AZD1222 vaccination. The chain recombines TRBV15 with TRBJ1-1; D is possibly TRBD1 (5 bases). This TCR derives from an adult in good health. The CDR3 sequence: CATSDEQVGTEAFF. CDR3 in DNA: TGTGCCACCAGCGATGAACAGGTAGGGACTGAAGCTTTCTTT.